The clone carrying this T cell receptor (beta chain) was observed a single time. What it binds is not known. This sample was included in a study of beta chain features in type 1 diabetes. Study-level findings and limits: Patients with Type 1 diabetes showed moderately but significantly shorter TCRB CDR3s in all four CD4+ subsets. The naive, central memory and Treg TCRB repertoires looked more alike in patients than they did in healthy donors.

The germline gives CDR1 MDHEN, CDR2 SYDVKM. The CDR3 runs 15 residues. Trimming pared 6 bases from V and 9 bases from J, leaving 21 bases between. Expressed TCRB transcripts were sequenced after all isolated RNA was converted to cDNA. Clones were sequenced by immunoSEQ multiplex PCR, and TCRdb holds only the in-frame ones, with some missing. Of some 250,000 clones listed, around 9.9% are singletons. Cell sorting via CD45RO/CCR7/CD25/CD127/CD95/CD27 was performed to obtain CD4+ naive, central memory, regulatory and stem cell-like memory cells. This sequence was found in a man aged 25-40 years with type 1 diabetes. This rearrangement joins TRBV28 to TRBJ1-5; weak D call: TRBD1 (5 bases). Sequenced: naive CD4+ T cells from blood. CDR3 DNA sequence: TGTGCCAGCAGAGACAGTCCTCAATACATCAGGCCCCAGCATTTT. Its translation is CASRDSPQYIRPQHF.